This TCR beta chain was obtained from a study of blood T cell repertoires in COVID-19. Overall study context: Acute-phase and convalescent COVID-19 samples originated in the United States, Italy and Spain. PBMCs, B-cell-depleted T cells, or T cells were the source of the cDNA or gDNA that made up the material.

The CDR3 is made up of 15 amino acids. The V end lost 5 bases, the J end lost 8 bases, and 22 bases lay between the germline ends. Germline V CDR1 and CDR2: SGHAT, FQNNGV. The data were produced by immunoSEQ multiplex PCR, yet TCRdb's version contains in-frame clones alone and is incomplete. The top ten clones hold about an eighth of a sample with under 300,000 clones, 85% of them seen once. The sequencing input was peripheral blood. This receptor was identified in a human donor in a cohort sampled during active COVID-19. J is TRBJ2-7 and V is TRBV11-2; TRBD1 might be the D (5 bases). CDR3 loop: CASSTQDTRSTKQYF. DNA for the CDR3: TGTGCCAGCAGCACCCAGGACACCCGCTCTACGAAGCAGTACTTC.